A single sample gave rise to the 13 T cell receptor beta chains below, sequenced in a study of control samples from healthy donors and cancer patients. The assay was immunoSEQ multiplex PCR, and TCRdb's table has in-frame clones only and misses some. The sample has around 130,000 clones, 90% seen once. Sequences were obtained from blood. Receptors originate from a man in his late teens or twenties in good health.

In its sample, this clone was seen a few times. The chain has TRBV3-1 (or the pseudogene TRBV3-2) and TRBJ1-1; 12 bases line up with TRBD1. The CDR3 extends over 16 amino acids. The germline CDR1 and CDR2 sequences are LGHDT and YNNKEL (reference sequence). The V and J ends lost 5 bases and 5 bases, in that order; junction bases with no gene match: 9. The CDR3: CASSYIPGQGATEAFF. CDR3 in DNA: TGTGCCAGCAGCTATATCCCGGGACAGGGGGCAACTGAAGCTTTCTTT.

The chain has TRBV2 and TRBJ1-5; 7 positions match TRBD1. Germline CDR1 SNHLY, CDR2 FYNNEI. V was clipped by 8 bases and J by 4 bases; unmatched bases: 5. CDR3 length: 13 residues. The CDR3 here is CASRDSINQPQHF. CDR3 DNA sequence: TGTGCCAGCCGGGACAGTATTAATCAGCCCCAGCATTTT.

J is TRBJ1-2 and V is TRBV5-1; no definite D call. The CDR3 runs 13 residues. Germline V gives CDR1 SGHRS, CDR2 YFSETQ. Trimming shortened V by 5 bases and J by 3 bases, and 11 bases separated the two germline ends. CDR3 nucleotide sequence: TGCGCCAGCAGGTTTGTCCAGGACTATGGCTACACCTTC. Protein: CASRFVQDYGYTF.

This rearrangement joins TRBV9 to TRBJ2-3; no definite D call. V was clipped by 4 bases and J by 4 bases, with 13 bases between them. Germline V gives CDR1 SGDLS, CDR2 YYNGEE. The CDR3 consists of 14 residues. In nucleotides, the CDR3 is TGTGCCAGCAGCTTCCGGATGAACGCAGATACGCAGTATTTT. Its translation: CASSFRMNADTQYF.

The chain has TRBV21-1 and TRBJ1-2; no check of the table's D call, TRBD1, against the DNA was made. TRBV21-1 is a documented pseudogene. The length of the CDR3 is 13 residues. The CDR3 region is CASSKDRGAGYTF. The CDR3 DNA reads as TGTGCCAGCAGCAAGGACAGGGGAGCTGGCTACACCTTC.

The V and J genes are TRBV7-6 and TRBJ2-1; 10 bases are a match to TRBD1. Germline V gene lookup returns CDR1 SGHVS and CDR2 FNYEAQ. V shed 5 bases, J shed 9 bases, and the junction held 10 bases outside the gene matches. This CDR3 contains 15 residues. The CDR3 sequence is CASSRTGGNVVEQFF. CDR3 in DNA: TGTGCCAGCAGCCGGACAGGGGGAAACGTCGTTGAGCAGTTCTTC.

The chain uses TRBV7-2 and TRBJ2-7, with TRBD2 as a possible D gene (6 bases). V was cut by 0 bases and J by 5 bases, with 17 bases left in between. Germline assignment: CDR1 SGHTA and CDR2 FQGNSA. CDR3 length: 16 amino acids. CDR3: CASSLAGTPLPHEQYV. CDR3 DNA sequence: TGTGCCAGCAGCTTAGCCGGGACTCCGCTCCCCCACGAGCAGTACGTC.

The chain joins TRBV4-1 to TRBJ1-5; 7 bases align to TRBD1. The CDR3 covers 13 residues. The V gene's germline CDR1 is MGHRA and CDR2 YSYEKL. V was pared by 2 bases and J by 6 bases, with 1 base of the junction left unmatched. The DNA of the CDR3 is TGCGCCAGCAGCCAATCAGGGGGTCAGCCCCAGCATTTT. Its protein product is CASSQSGGQPQHF.

The V gene is TRBV10-3, the J gene TRBJ1-2, with a weak D call TRBD1 (5 bases). The germline V gene has CDR1 ENHRY and CDR2 SYGVKD. This CDR3 comprises 14 residues. The V gene lost 6 bases and the J gene lost 6 bases, with 17 bases spanning the gap. The CDR3 is CAISRGRLFDGYTF. The CDR3 nucleotides read TGTGCCATCAGCCGGGGCAGACTATTCGATGGCTACACCTTC.

This chain links TRBV10-3 with TRBJ1-1; D is perhaps TRBD1 (5 bases). V lost 0 bases and J lost 2, with 10 bases in between. Germline V gene lookup returns CDR1 ENHRY and CDR2 SYGVKD. The CDR3 is made up of 15 amino acids. In DNA form, the CDR3 reads TGTGCCATCAGTGAGTCGAAAGGGGTCAACACTGAAGCTTTCTTT. Its translation is CAISESKGVNTEAFF.

This chain uses TRBV24-1 with TRBJ2-1; D not certain. The CDR3 consists of 16 residues. V lost 4 bases and J 10 bases, leaving 22 bases between the germline ends. CDR1 and CDR2 from the germline V gene are KGHDR and SFDVKD. The CDR3 sequence: CATSDPTVSYNEEQFF. CDR3 in DNA: TGTGCCACCAGTGACCCGACTGTATCCTACAATGAAGAGCAGTTCTTC.

The chain employs TRBV6-6 and TRBJ2-1; the D gene is possibly TRBD2 (5 bases). Germline-derived CDR1 and CDR2 are MNHNY and SVGAGI (reference sequence). The CDR3 extends over 12 amino acids. The V and J ends lost 7 bases and 8 bases respectively, with 12 bases between them. Here the CDR3 DNA reads TGTGCCAGCACTGGGAGTGATCATGAGCAGTTCTTC. Translated, it gives CASTGSDHEQFF.

This clone has only one observation. The J gene is TRBJ2-1, the V gene TRBV20-1; 8 bases agree with TRBD2. J was trimmed by 13 bases and V by 3 bases; bases with no gene match: 5. Looked up from germline, CDR1 is DFQATT and CDR2 is SNEGSKA (reference sequence). The CDR3 extends over 11 amino acids. DNA of the CDR3: TGCAGTGCTAGTATAGCGGGACACCAGTTCTTC. As protein: CSASIAGHQFF.